This T cell receptor beta chain was sequenced in a study of identical twins. Findings of the study overall: Among monozygotic twins, out-of-frame TCR alpha sharing exceeded what models predicted. Findings came from cross-sectional statistics, without long-term follow-up of donors.

Comment on this clonotype: Its antigen is unknown.

Each CDR3 protein is one row after TCRdb ran MiXCR on the 5' RACE reads. The repertoire holds around 230,000 distinct CDR3 sequences, with 5% to 7% as singletons. The germline gives CDR1 MNHEY, CDR2 SVGAGI. V was clipped by 2 bases and J by 4 bases; unmatched bases: 1. This CDR3 has 14 amino acids. The same data also contributed to another study, on T cells expressing NK-cell markers. That source notes: The share of CD8+ T cells held by dominant NKG2C+ clonotypes was about 1.0-7.5% in several donors.

This chain uses TRBV6-5 with TRBJ1-4; 7 nucleotides match TRBD1. This sequence originates from a woman under 30 in good health. The sequenced sample consisted of CD8+ T cells sorted from blood. The CDR3 sequence is CASSYGQVNEKLFF. The CDR3 DNA reads as TGTGCCAGCAGTTACGGACAGGTTAATGAAAAACTGTTTTTT.